The entry that follows covers one TCR beta chain sequence. The antigen is not known. The table came from immunoSEQ multiplex PCR; TCRdb's copy has only in-frame clones and leaves some out. The table includes 25,000 to 30,000 clones, 80% to 85% detected once. The CDR3 covers 15 residues. The ends lost 7 bases at V and 8 bases at J; junction bases unmatched: 15. Germline assignment: CDR1 LNHDA and CDR2 SQIVND (reference sequence). The data were obtained in a study of stem cell transplantation in POMP-related autoinflammatory disease. Study-level results: In patients with PRAID, every analyzed T-cell subset tended to show lower diversity and higher clonality.

The TCR sequence derives from a human donor with POMP-related autoinflammation and immune dysregulation (PRAID). The specimen was CD4+ T cells from PBMCs, collected before stem cell transplantation. This chain links TRBV19 with TRBJ1-2, with 8 nucleotides matching TRBD1. DNA of the CDR3: TGTGCCAGTACCGACGGGGACAGGTTCTATATCGGCTACACCTTC. Its protein is CASTDGDRFYIGYTF.